Listed below are T cell receptor beta chains from one sample, sequenced in a study of identical twins. TCRdb used MiXCR to reprocess the 5' RACE reads, holding one entry per CDR3 protein. The sample lists around 680,000 distinct CDR3 sequences, 8% to 9% occurring once. These data were also reused for a study on yellow fever vaccine responses in identical twins.

Source material: PBMCs. The receptors originated from a woman in her late teens or twenties in good health. Each CDR3 is given with its conserved first and last residue.

v_gene	j_gene	CDR3aa
TRBV6-5	TRBJ2-4	CASSYSTGGNIQYF
TRBV7-9	TRBJ2-1	CASRAGGGRDNEQFF
TRBV13	TRBJ2-7	CASSFYSAYEQYF
TRBV7-9	TRBJ2-5	CASSFTLQETQYF
TRBV29-1	TRBJ2-7	CSVVLGLGSYEQYF
TRBV20-1	TRBJ2-7	CSARQTGTLYEQYF
TRBV20-1	TRBJ2-7	CSALRGTSGYEQYF
TRBV11-2	TRBJ2-3	CASSRIAADTQYF
TRBV3-1	TRBJ2-5	CASSPYRGGRETQYF
TRBV20-1	TRBJ2-3	CSAREPGADTQYF
TRBV7-9	TRBJ1-1	CASSSQGVGAFF
TRBV19	TRBJ2-4	CASTAAGGRGNIQYF
TRBV10-3	TRBJ2-7	CAISASFSGSYEQYF
TRBV29-1	TRBJ2-1	CSGRRSENEQFF
TRBV4-2	TRBJ2-3	CASSQDLTSGGSSTDTQYF
TRBV30	TRBJ2-5	CAWSAGLQETQYF
TRBV29-1	TRBJ2-7	CSGTNRDRLPYEQYF
TRBV29-1	TRBJ2-2	CSVTGENTGELFF
TRBV6-5	TRBJ2-7	CASSYSRGGTYEQYF
TRBV4-2	TRBJ1-1	CASSRGMNTVAFF
TRBV11-3	TRBJ2-1	CASSQGRGSYNEQFF
TRBV12-3/TRBV12-4	TRBJ1-6	CASSPAGGSTNAF
TRBV5-6	TRBJ2-1	CAIRTGTGGNEQFF
TRBV14	TRBJ2-7	CASSQGSGYYEQYF
TRBV6-4	TRBJ1-1	CASNPSPGAEAFF
TRBV27	TRBJ2-7	CASSFGQGEGEQYF
TRBV7-8	TRBJ1-4	CASSPGTAEKLFF
TRBV11-3	TRBJ2-7	CASSLDPGGYEQYF
TRBV20-1	TRBJ2-1	CSARVGGFGVRADEQFF
TRBV18	TRBJ2-7	CASSPGQVYVEQYF
TRBV7-9	TRBJ2-7	CASSFGKDYEQYF
TRBV7-6	TRBJ2-5	CASSFLYGGQETQYF
TRBV2	TRBJ1-5	CASSEVILNQPQHF
TRBV20-1	TRBJ2-4	CSVTQGGRENIQYF
TRBV9	TRBJ2-1	CASSVGGGIRNEQFF
TRBV27	TRBJ2-7	CASSRVYEQYF
TRBV4-1	TRBJ2-1	CASSQEGGFKQFF
TRBV15	TRBJ2-3	CATSRGLAGVSADTQYF
TRBV6-6	TRBJ2-1	CASSTEAVDEQFF
TRBV28	TRBJ2-2	CASSFIWMGGTGHTGELFF